This note documents a single TCR beta chain sequence. This entry comes from a study of blood T cell repertoires in COVID-19. Study context: COVID-19 samples collected from the United States, Italy and Spain covered acute and convalescent phases. T cells, B-cell-depleted T cells, or PBMCs supplied cDNA or gDNA.

TCRdb's copy holds only in-frame clones and misses some; the assay was immunoSEQ multiplex PCR. The table has about 170,000 clones, over 80% seen once; the top ten hold roughly 1.6%. CDR3 size: 17 residues. Germline CDR1 reads MGHRA; CDR2 reads YSYEKL. V was shortened by 1 base and J by 1 base, with 16 bases between the two germline ends. This receptor was identified in a woman between 45 and 60 years old with acute or convalescent COVID-19. The chain recombines TRBV4-1 with TRBJ1-1; D might be TRBD1 (6 bases). The specimen sequenced was peripheral blood. As DNA, the CDR3 is TGCGCCAGCAGCCAAGCCGGCGGGGGGGCGCGGAACACTGAAGCTTTCTTT. Encoded protein: CASSQAGGGARNTEAFF.